These 32 T cell receptor beta chains were sequenced from one sample in a study of T cell changes during pregnancy in multiple sclerosis. Some clones are missing from TCRdb's copy, which holds only in-frame ones; the method was immunoSEQ multiplex PCR. The table has fewer than 75,000 clones, 91% seen once. The sample in question was peripheral blood, obtained after pregnancy. Receptors were obtained from a female donor in good health, enrolled as a control in a pregnancy study.

The rearrangement links TRBV7-2 to TRBJ2-6; possible D gene TRBD2, 5 bases. The CDR3 is 16 residues long. Germline V lookup: CDR1 SGHTA, CDR2 FQGNSA. Trimming took 4 bases from V and 4 from J, leaving 14 bases between them. The CDR3 nucleotides read TGTGCCAGCAGCTCCAGCAGTACGGGGGGGGCCAACGTCCTGACTTTC. The encoded protein is CASSSSSTGGANVLTF.

The chain uses TRBV19 and TRBJ2-3; TRBD2 matches at 10 bases. The CDR3 runs to 15 residues. J gave up 4 bases and V 7 bases, and 8 bases lay outside the gene matches. Per the germline V gene, CDR1 is LNHDA and CDR2 is SQIVND (reference sequence). The CDR3 region is CASTLSGGRADTQYF. CDR3 bases: TGTGCCAGTACCCTTAGCGGGGGGAGGGCAGATACGCAGTATTTT.

The chain carries TRBV4-3 and TRBJ2-7, with D perhaps matching TRBD1 (6 bases). V was cut by 0 bases and J by 7 bases, with 16 bases left in between. CDR3 length: 15 residues. The germline V gene encodes CDR1 LGHNA and CDR2 YSLEER. The CDR3 coding sequence is TGCGCCAGCAGCCAAGAGGCAGGGGTCGGCCTGGAGCAGTACTTC. Protein: CASSQEAGVGLEQYF.

This clone came up once. The CDR3: CASSLGIAGMGETQYF. As DNA, the CDR3 is TGTGCCAGCAGCTTAGGGATTGCAGGGATGGGAGAGACCCAGTACTTC. This sequence joins TRBV7-9 and TRBJ2-5, with D maybe TRBD1 (5 bases). The CDR3 spans 16 residues. Germline V gene lookup returns CDR1 SEHNR and CDR2 FQNEAQ (reference sequence). The germline V and J ends were trimmed by 1 base and 4 bases, with 16 bases remaining between them.

The V call is TRBV5-1, the J call TRBJ1-5, with a possible D match to TRBD1 (6 bases). CDR1 is SGHRS and CDR2 is YFSETQ in the germline V gene. V was pared by 5 bases and J by 4 bases, with 10 bases between. This CDR3 has 13 amino acids. The CDR3 region is CASSQGQNQPQHF. CDR3 coding DNA: TGCGCCAGCAGTCAAGGACAGAATCAGCCCCAGCATTTT.

The J gene is TRBJ1-5, the V gene TRBV4-1; D is perhaps TRBD1 (5 bases). Germline V lookup: CDR1 MGHRA, CDR2 YSYEKL. The CDR3 has 15 residues. The V end lost 0 bases, the J end lost 0 bases, and 6 bases lay between the germline ends. The CDR3: CASSQEGLSNQPQHF. CDR3 DNA: TGCGCCAGCAGCCAAGAGGGGCTTAGCAATCAGCCCCAGCATTTT.

Worth noting for this clone: At the DNA level, this CDR3 is encoded by other sequences in the same sample as well. This chain connects TRBV28 to TRBJ2-3, with TRBD2 matching 7 bases. Germline CDR1 is MDHEN and CDR2 is SYDVKM. CDR3 size: 15 residues. The J segment lost 0 bases and the V segment lost 6 bases, leaving 6 bases of the junction unmatched. The chain's CDR3 is CASSPGGGSTDTQYF. The CDR3, as DNA: TGTGCCAGCAGCCCAGGCGGGGGAAGCACAGATACGCAGTATTTT.

The chain couples TRBV5-6 to TRBJ2-1; TRBD2 matches at 7 bases. Trimming took 4 bases from V and 0 from J; bases not matched to a gene: 4. Germline CDR1 reads SGHDT; CDR2 reads YYEEEE. This CDR3 spans 15 amino acids. The CDR3: CASSLGGGSYNEQFF. The CDR3 nucleotides are TGTGCCAGCAGCCTGGGGGGGGGCTCCTACAATGAGCAGTTCTTC. Full variable domain (rest looked up from reference TRBV5-6 and TRBJ2-1): DAGVTQSPTHLIKTRGQQVTLRCSPKSGHDTVSWYQQALGQGPQFIFQYYEEEERQRGNFPDRFSGHQFPNYSSELNVNALLLGDSALYLCASSLGGGSYNEQFFGPGTRLTVL.

A few counts support this clone. This chain joins TRBV18 and TRBJ1-5; 9 bases match TRBD1. Germline V gene sequence: CDR1 KGHSH, CDR2 LQKENI. The CDR3 runs 15 residues. Trimming at V came to 3 bases and at J to 6 bases, leaving 6 bases not matched to a gene. CDR3 amino acids: CASSPGGQGTQPQHF. The CDR3 DNA is TGTGCCAGCTCACCTGGGGGACAGGGTACTCAGCCCCAGCATTTT.

The chain is built from TRBV13 and TRBJ1-2; 8 bases are a match to TRBD1. CDR3 length: 14 amino acids. The germline CDR1 and CDR2 sequences are PRHDT and FYEKMQ (reference sequence). V dropped 5 bases and J dropped 8; count of bases not matched to a gene: 10. The DNA of the CDR3 is TGTGCCAGCAGCCAAGCCGACAGGGGACACGGCTACACCTTC. This encodes CASSQADRGHGYTF.

This sequence joins TRBV6-1 and TRBJ1-1, with D tentatively TRBD1 (6 bases). Germline V gives CDR1 MNHNS, CDR2 SASEGT. Trimming left V 9 bases short and J 2 bases short, with 10 bases between. The CDR3 loop spans 12 amino acids. The chain's CDR3 is CASEQGNTEAFF. The DNA of the CDR3 is TGTGCCAGTGAACAGGGAAACACTGAAGCTTTCTTT.

CDR3: CSLDGGTSGGLGLDTQYF. CDR3 nucleotide sequence: TGCAGCCTCGATGGCGGGACTAGCGGGGGGCTTGGCCTGGATACGCAGTATTTT. V is TRBV29-1 and J is TRBJ2-3; 15 bases map to TRBD2. The ends lost 8 bases at V and 6 bases at J; junction bases unmatched: 18. The length of the CDR3 is 18 residues. Germline CDR1 and CDR2: SQVTM and ANQGSEA.

The chain links TRBV7-2 to TRBJ1-4; D is undetermined. Trimming removed 1 base at V and 3 bases at J, with 12 bases between. Looked up from germline, CDR1 is SGHTA and CDR2 is FQGNSA. The CDR3 has 16 amino acids. The CDR3 is CASSLVGWRANEKLFF. In nucleotides, the CDR3 is TGTGCCAGCAGCTTAGTGGGCTGGCGGGCTAATGAAAAACTGTTTTTT.

The genes are TRBV5-1 and TRBJ2-7; 7 bases agree with TRBD1. This CDR3 is built from 14 residues. J lost 2 bases, V lost 0 bases, and 2 bases had no gene match. The germline gives CDR1 SGHRS, CDR2 YFSETQ. The CDR3 is CASSLGQGPYEQYF. CDR3 nucleotides: TGCGCCAGCAGCTTGGGACAGGGCCCCTACGAGCAGTACTTC.

The chain uses TRBV19 and TRBJ1-1, with D tentatively TRBD1 (6 bases). CDR3 size: 14 residues. V lost 3 bases to trimming and J lost 3 bases, with 11 bases between them. Per the germline V gene, CDR1 is LNHDA and CDR2 is SQIVND (reference sequence). CDR3 protein: CASSMETGYTEAFF. In DNA form, the CDR3 reads TGTGCCAGTAGTATGGAGACAGGTTACACTGAAGCTTTCTTT.

The J gene is TRBJ1-5, the V gene TRBV12-5, with 8 nucleotides matching TRBD1. Unmatched junction bases numbered 10, after V lost 0 bases and J lost 6 bases. This CDR3 is built from 17 residues. The V gene's germline CDR1 is LGHNT and CDR2 FRNRAP. The CDR3 DNA reads TGTGCTAGTGGTTTGGTACTAGGAGGGACAGGTAGTCAGCCCCAGCATTTT. Translation gives CASGLVLGGTGSQPQHF.

The chain links TRBV10-2 to TRBJ2-7; 11 nucleotides match TRBD1. Germline V gene sequence: CDR1 WSHSY, CDR2 SAAADI. J was trimmed by 3 bases and V by 6 bases; bases with no gene match: 4. This CDR3 has 14 amino acids. For the CDR3, the DNA is TGCGCCAGCAGATACGGGACAGGGGGCTACGAGCAGTACTTC. This sequence encodes CASRYGTGGYEQYF.

This chain links TRBV10-3 with TRBJ1-1; D is uncertain. Trimming took 8 bases from V and 3 from J, leaving 22 bases between them. Germline V gene lookup returns CDR1 ENHRY and CDR2 SYGVKD. The CDR3 has 16 amino acids. The CDR3 coding sequence is TGTGCCATCGGGTTAAGAGGCGGATCGCCCCACACTGAAGCTTTCTTT. As protein: CAIGLRGGSPHTEAFF.

V and J are TRBV27 and TRBJ2-5; TRBD1 might be the D (6 bases). CDR1 and CDR2 from the germline V gene are MNHEY and SMNVEV (reference sequence). This CDR3 spans 13 amino acids. V lost 6 bases to trimming and J lost 2 bases, with 10 bases between them. The CDR3 here is CASRGTPQETQYF. Here the CDR3 DNA reads TGTGCCAGCAGAGGGACACCACAAGAGACCCAGTACTTC.

To note about this clone: At one end, the junction sequence differs from germline, possibly due to a read error. V usage is TRBV7-7 and J usage is TRBJ2-5; TRBD1 matches at 9 bases. This CDR3 comprises 14 residues. Germline V gene data show CDR1 as SSHAT and CDR2 as FNYEAQ (reference sequence). The CDR3 region has the DNA TGTGCTAGCAGCTCGGACAGGGGTGGCGAGACCCAGTACTTC. This encodes CASSSDRGGETQYF.

The V gene is TRBV19, the J gene TRBJ2-1, with D tentatively TRBD2 (6 bases). The CDR3 loop spans 13 amino acids. Germline V gives CDR1 LNHDA, CDR2 SQIVND (reference sequence). Trimming removed 3 bases at V and 8 bases at J, with 11 bases between. The CDR3 bases are TGTGCCAGTAGTATTAATGCGGGGCATGAGCAGTTCTTC. Encoded protein: CASSINAGHEQFF. The full variable domain, rest sourced from reference TRBV19 and TRBJ2-1, is DGGITQSPKYLFRKEGQNVTLSCEQNLNHDAMYWYRQDPGQGLRLIYYSQIVNDFQKGDIAEGYSVSREKKESFPLTVTSAQKNPTAFYLCASSINAGHEQFFGPGTRLTVL.

DNA for the CDR3: TGTGCCAGCAGAACCCGGACAGGAATGGACACCGGGGAGCTGTTTTTT. It codes for CASRTRTGMDTGELFF. The rearrangement uses TRBV5-8 and TRBJ2-2, with 7 bases fitting TRBD1. Germline V lookup: CDR1 SGHTS, CDR2 YDEGEE. Trimming cost V 5 bases and J 3 bases; bases outside gene matches: 10. The CDR3 is 16 residues long.

The gene calls are TRBV18 and TRBJ2-1; D possibly corresponds to TRBD2 (5 bases). Trimming removed 3 bases at V and 8 bases at J, with 17 bases between. The germline V gene has CDR1 KGHSH and CDR2 LQKENI. CDR3 length: 15 residues. The CDR3 loop is CASSPGSEVSDEQFF. As DNA, the CDR3 is TGTGCCAGCTCACCGGGTAGCGAGGTCTCGGATGAGCAGTTCTTC.

The rearrangement links TRBV6-1 to TRBJ2-7, with D perhaps TRBD1 (6 bases). The CDR3 spans 14 residues. In germline, CDR1 is MNHNS, CDR2 SASEGT. V lost 2 bases, J lost 9 bases, and 17 bases lay in between. The CDR3 sequence: CASSERNDRMAQYF. The CDR3 nucleotides read TGTGCCAGCAGTGAACGAAATGACAGGATGGCGCAGTACTTC.

The chain has TRBV18 and TRBJ2-5, with a possible D match to TRBD1 (5 bases). This CDR3 region has 15 residues. Between the trimmed V and J ends, which lost 0 bases and 5 bases, there was a span of 13 bases. Germline V gives CDR1 KGHSH, CDR2 LQKENI. In nucleotides, the CDR3 is TGTGCCAGCTCACCACCCACCGCAGGGTCGGAGACCCAGTACTTC. Translating gives CASSPPTAGSETQYF.

The V and J genes are TRBV5-4 and TRBJ2-1; perhaps TRBD2 as D (6 bases). The CDR3 has 16 residues. From germline, CDR1 is SGHNT and CDR2 YYREEE (reference sequence). V was trimmed by 2 bases and J by 2 bases, leaving 14 bases between them. The CDR3 spells CASSFGGDPAYNEQFF. DNA for the CDR3: TGTGCCAGCAGCTTTGGAGGGGACCCCGCCTACAATGAGCAGTTCTTC.

This clone ranks as large. The chain uses TRBV19 and TRBJ2-7; 9 nucleotides line up with TRBD1. The V gene's germline CDR1 is LNHDA and CDR2 SQIVND (reference sequence). Trimming took 7 bases from V and 2 from J; bases not matched to a gene: 3. CDR3 length: 13 residues. DNA for the CDR3: TGTGCCAGTACCGGGACAGGGACCTACGAGCAGTACTTC. This gives the protein CASTGTGTYEQYF.

This chain uses TRBV6-1 with TRBJ2-2; TRBD1 aligns across 7 bases. The CDR3 length is 18 residues. Unmatched junction bases numbered 14, after V lost 1 base and J lost 6 bases. Looked up from germline, CDR1 is MNHNS and CDR2 is SASEGT. This CDR3 is CASSEGDSVIYWAGELFF. DNA for the CDR3: TGTGCCAGCAGTGAAGGGGACAGCGTTATTTATTGGGCCGGGGAGCTGTTTTTT.

The chain links TRBV5-1 to TRBJ2-7, with D possibly matching TRBD2 (6 bases). Germline V lookup: CDR1 SGHRS, CDR2 YFSETQ. The V and J ends lost 1 base and 2 bases respectively, with 13 bases between them. This CDR3 region has 15 residues. The CDR3 DNA follows: TGCGCCAGCAGCTTGAGTAGCGGCCCAGCCTACGAGCAGTACTTC. Encoded protein: CASSLSSGPAYEQYF.

Only one count was recorded for this clone. This sequence joins TRBV13 and TRBJ1-1, with D possibly TRBD1 on 5 matching bases. CDR1 is PRHDT and CDR2 is FYEKMQ in the germline V gene (reference sequence). Trimming cost V 5 bases and J 4 bases, with 11 bases left between them. The CDR3 is 13 residues long. CDR3 loop: CASSPGWSTEAFF. CDR3 sequence (DNA): TGTGCCAGCAGCCCAGGGTGGAGCACTGAAGCTTTCTTT.

The chain couples TRBV18 to TRBJ2-7, with 10 bases lining up with TRBD1. CDR1 and CDR2 (germline): KGHSH, LQKENI. The CDR3 spans 15 residues. V lost 4 bases and J lost 2; bases outside the gene matches: 5. The CDR3, as DNA: TGTGCCAGCTCACTCGACAGGGGGCCCACCTACGAGCAGTACTTC. Translation gives CASSLDRGPTYEQYF. The full variable domain, with the rest looked up from reference TRBV18 and TRBJ2-7, is NAGVMQNPRHLVRRRGQEARLRCSPMKGHSHVYWYRQLPEEGLKFMVYLQKENIIDESGMPKERFSAEFPKEGPSILRIQQVVRGDSAAYFCASSLDRGPTYEQYFGPGTRLTVT.

This rearrangement joins TRBV4-1 to TRBJ2-7; 8 bases agree with TRBD2. The CDR3 covers 16 residues. Trimming took 3 bases from V and 3 from J; bases not matched to a gene: 10. Germline V CDR1 and CDR2: MGHRA, YSYEKL. The CDR3 reads CASSQGQAGGRYEQYF. For the CDR3, the DNA is TGCGCCAGCAGCCAGGGGCAGGCGGGGGGCCGCTACGAGCAGTACTTC.